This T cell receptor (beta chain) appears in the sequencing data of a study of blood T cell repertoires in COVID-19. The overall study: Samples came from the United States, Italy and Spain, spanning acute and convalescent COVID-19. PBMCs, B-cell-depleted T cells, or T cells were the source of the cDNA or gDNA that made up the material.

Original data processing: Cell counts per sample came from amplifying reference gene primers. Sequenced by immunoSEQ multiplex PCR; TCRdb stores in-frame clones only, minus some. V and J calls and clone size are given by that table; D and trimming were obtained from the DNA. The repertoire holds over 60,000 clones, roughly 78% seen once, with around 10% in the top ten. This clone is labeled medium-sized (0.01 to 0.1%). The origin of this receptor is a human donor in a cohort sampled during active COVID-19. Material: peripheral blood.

DNA of the CDR3: TGTGCCAGCAGTTACCCGTCAGGGGGCGTCATTGGCGAGCAGTACTTC. Translation gives CASSYPSGGVIGEQYF. The chain links TRBV6-2 or TRBV6-3 to TRBJ2-7; 8 bases match TRBD1. Per germline, CDR1 MNHEY and CDR2 SVGEGT. The CDR3 consists of 16 residues. V dropped 2 bases and J dropped 6; count of bases not matched to a gene: 12.